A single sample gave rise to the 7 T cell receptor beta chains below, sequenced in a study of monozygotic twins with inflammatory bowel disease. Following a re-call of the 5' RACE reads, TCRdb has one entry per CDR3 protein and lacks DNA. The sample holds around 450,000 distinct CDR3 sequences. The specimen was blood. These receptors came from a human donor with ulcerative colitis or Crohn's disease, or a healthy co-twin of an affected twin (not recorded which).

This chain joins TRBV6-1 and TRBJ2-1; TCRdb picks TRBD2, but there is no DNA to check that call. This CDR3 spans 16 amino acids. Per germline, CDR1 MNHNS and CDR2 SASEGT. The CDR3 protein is CASTPRAGNSYNEQFF.

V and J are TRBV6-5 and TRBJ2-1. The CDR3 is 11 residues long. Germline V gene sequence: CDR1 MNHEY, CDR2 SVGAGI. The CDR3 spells CASRAINEQFF.

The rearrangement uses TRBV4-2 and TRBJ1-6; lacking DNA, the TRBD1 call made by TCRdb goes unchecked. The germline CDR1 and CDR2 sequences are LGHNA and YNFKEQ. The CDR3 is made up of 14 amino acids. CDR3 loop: CASSRTGDGSPLHF.

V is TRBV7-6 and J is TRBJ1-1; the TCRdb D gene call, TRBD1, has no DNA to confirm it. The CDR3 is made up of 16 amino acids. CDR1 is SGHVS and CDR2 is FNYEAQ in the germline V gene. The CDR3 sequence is CASRPNFYRDGAEAFF.

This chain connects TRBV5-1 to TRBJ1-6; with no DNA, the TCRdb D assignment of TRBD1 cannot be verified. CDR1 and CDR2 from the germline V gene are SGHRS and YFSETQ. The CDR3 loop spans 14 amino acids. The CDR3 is CASSLSGGRSPLHF.

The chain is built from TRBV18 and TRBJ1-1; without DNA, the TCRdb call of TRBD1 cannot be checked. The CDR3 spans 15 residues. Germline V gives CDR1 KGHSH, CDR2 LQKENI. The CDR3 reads CASSPRSGVDTEAFF. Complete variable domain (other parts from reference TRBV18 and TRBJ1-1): NAGVMQNPRHLVRRRGQEARLRCSPMKGHSHVYWYRQLPEEGLKFMVYLQKENIIDESGMPKERFSAEFPKEGPSILRIQQVVRGDSAAYFCASSPRSGVDTEAFFGQGTRLTVV.

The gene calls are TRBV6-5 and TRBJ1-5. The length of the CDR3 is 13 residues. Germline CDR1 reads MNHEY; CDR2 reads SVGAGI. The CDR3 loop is CASSFGASQPQHF.